This TCR beta chain comes out of a study of T cell clonotyping in hematopoietic cell transplantation. Per the germline V gene, CDR1 is WSHSY and CDR2 is SAAADI. The CDR3 is made up of 11 amino acids. Trimming removed 6 bases from V and 7 bases from J, with 6 bases in between. Recipient blood drawn about 28 days pretransplant and days 30, 100, 180 after. TCRdb keeps only in-frame clones here, not all; method: immunoSEQ multiplex PCR. The sample contains over 5,000 clones, over 60% of which appear only once. This clone occurred a few times. J is TRBJ2-2 and V is TRBV10-2; D is unclear. This TCR derives from a female patient aged 50-65 years who had an allogeneic stem cell transplant, so the T cells may come from the graft donor. Some clones in this sample may be carry-over from other donors' samples. Sequenced here: PBMCs, sampled 100 days after allogeneic stem cell transplant. The CDR3 DNA sequence: TGCGCCAGCAGAGCTGTCGGGGAGCTGTTTTTT. It yields the protein CASRAVGELFF.